The present T cell receptor (beta chain) was sequenced within a study of technical replicates of blood from a few donors. CDR3 length: 14 residues. Germline V gene lookup returns CDR1 LNHNV and CDR2 YYDKDF (reference sequence). V was pared by 0 bases and J by 4 bases, with 2 bases of the junction left unmatched. Clones were read by immunoSEQ multiplex PCR, and TCRdb kept only the in-frame ones, dropping some. In the table there are approximately 50,000 clones, roughly 94% of which are singletons. The genes are TRBV15 and TRBJ1-2, with 7 nucleotides matching TRBD1. The TCR originated in a human donor in good health. The source material was T cells isolated from PBMCs. CDR3: CATSREDRVYGYTF. CDR3 DNA: TGTGCCACCAGCAGAGAAGACAGGGTCTATGGCTACACCTTC.